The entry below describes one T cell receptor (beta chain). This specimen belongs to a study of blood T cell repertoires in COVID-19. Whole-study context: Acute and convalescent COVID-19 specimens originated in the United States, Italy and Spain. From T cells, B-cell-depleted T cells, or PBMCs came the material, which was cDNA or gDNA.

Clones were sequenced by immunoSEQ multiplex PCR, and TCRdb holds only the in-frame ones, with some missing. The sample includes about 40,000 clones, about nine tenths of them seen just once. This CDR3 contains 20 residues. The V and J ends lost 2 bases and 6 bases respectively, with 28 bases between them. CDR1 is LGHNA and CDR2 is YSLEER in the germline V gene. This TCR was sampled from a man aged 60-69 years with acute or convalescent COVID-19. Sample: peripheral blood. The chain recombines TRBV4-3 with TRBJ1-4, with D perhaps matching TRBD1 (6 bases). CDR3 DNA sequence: TGCGCCAGCAGCCAATCGAGTCTGGGGGCTTCTCTCAGGTGGGATGAAAAACTGTTTTTT. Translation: CASSQSSLGASLRWDEKLFF.